Listed below are T cell receptor beta chains from one sample, sequenced in a study of liver allograft versus peripheral blood T cells. MiXCR was run by TCRdb on the reads, yielding one entry per CDR3 protein. The sample has 10,000 or so distinct CDR3 sequences, about 18% seen once. These TCRs come from a human patient who had a liver transplant. The graft donor may be the source of some T cells. CDR3s include the opening cysteine and the closing phenylalanine or tryptophan. Fields, in order: CDR3 DNA, CDR3 protein, V gene, J gene, clone size, D gene. The D gene is left open where the match is weak. Expanded clones are given a class, and other clones once, few, many or no size at all.

cdr3_nt: TGTGCCAGCATTAACAGGGGGTATAGCAATCAGCCCCAGCATTTT
cdr3_aa: CASINRGYSNQPQHF
v_call: TRBV6-1
j_call: TRBJ1-5
clone_size: NA
d_call: TRBD1

cdr3_nt: TGTGCCAGTAGTCGAGGAGGACGTGAAAAACTGTTTTTT
cdr3_aa: CASSRGGREKLFF
v_call: TRBV19
j_call: TRBJ1-4
clone_size: few
d_call: NA

cdr3_nt: TGTGCCAGCAGCTTAGAAGGGGGCGGTAATTCACCCCTCCACTTT
cdr3_aa: CASSLEGGGNSPLHF
v_call: TRBV7-9
j_call: TRBJ1-6
clone_size: medium-sized
d_call: TRBD1

cdr3_nt: TGTGCCAGCAGCTTAGAGCGGGGGGGCCGATATGAGCAGTTCTTC
cdr3_aa: CASSLERGGRYEQFF
v_call: TRBV11-2
j_call: TRBJ2-1
clone_size: NA
d_call: TRBD2

cdr3_nt: TGTGCCAGCAGGGCATATCCTGGAAACACCATATATTTT
cdr3_aa: CASRAYPGNTIYF
v_call: TRBV6-1
j_call: TRBJ1-3
clone_size: many
d_call: NA

cdr3_nt: TGTGCCAGCTCGCCGGACAGGTCCTACGAGCAGTACTTC
cdr3_aa: CASSPDRSYEQYF
v_call: TRBV18
j_call: TRBJ2-7
clone_size: medium-sized
d_call: TRBD1

cdr3_nt: TGTGCCAGCAGCTCTCCCCAAGGTGGCTACACCTTC
cdr3_aa: CASSSPQGGYTF
v_call: TRBV7-9
j_call: TRBJ1-2
clone_size: few
d_call: NA

cdr3_nt: TGTGCCAGCAGTTTGATAGGGGGGGATCATTACAATGAGCAGTTCTTC
cdr3_aa: CASSLIGGDHYNEQFF
v_call: TRBV27
j_call: TRBJ2-1
clone_size: NA
d_call: NA

cdr3_nt: TGTGCCAGCAGTGGGGAGGCCGGGGGAAACACCATATATTTT
cdr3_aa: CASSGEAGGNTIYF
v_call: TRBV6-1
j_call: TRBJ1-3
clone_size: few
d_call: NA

cdr3_nt: TGTGCCAGCAGCTTACGGGGATCGAATAATTCACCCCTCCTCTTT
cdr3_aa: CASSLRGSNNSPLLF
v_call: TRBV11-1
j_call: TRBJ1-6
clone_size: NA
d_call: NA

cdr3_nt: TGTGCCAGCATTAAACAGGGGGAGCCTGAAGCTTTCTTT
cdr3_aa: CASIKQGEPEAFF
v_call: TRBV12-3/TRBV12-4
j_call: TRBJ1-1
clone_size: NA
d_call: TRBD1

cdr3_nt: TGTGCCAGCAGTTTCCATCTGGACAGGGCAACTAATGAAAAACTGTTTTTT
cdr3_aa: CASSFHLDRATNEKLFF
v_call: TRBV6-6
j_call: TRBJ1-4
clone_size: medium-sized
d_call: TRBD1

cdr3_nt: TGTGCCAGCAGCGTGGACAGGGCAGACACTGAAGATTTCTTT
cdr3_aa: CASSVDRADTEDFF
v_call: TRBV9
j_call: TRBJ1-1
clone_size: NA
d_call: TRBD1

cdr3_nt: TGTGCCAGTAGTGCCTGGGGGGAGGGAAGCAATCAGCCCCAGCATTTT
cdr3_aa: CASSAWGEGSNQPQHF
v_call: TRBV19
j_call: TRBJ1-5
clone_size: medium-sized
d_call: NA

cdr3_nt: TGTGCCAGCAGCCAAAGGGGTACCTATGGCTACACCTTC
cdr3_aa: CASSQRGTYGYTF
v_call: TRBV3-1
j_call: TRBJ1-2
clone_size: NA
d_call: NA

cdr3_nt: TGTGCCATCAGGGCAGGGGGAGGGGAACGTGAAAAACTGTTTTTT
cdr3_aa: CAIRAGGGEREKLFF
v_call: TRBV10-3
j_call: TRBJ1-4
clone_size: medium-sized
d_call: TRBD1

cdr3_nt: TGTGCCTGGAGTGTACGGGCAGGGCCCTTCTATAATTCACCCCTCCACTTT
cdr3_aa: CAWSVRAGPFYNSPLHF
v_call: TRBV30
j_call: TRBJ1-6
clone_size: few
d_call: NA

cdr3_nt: TGTGCCAGCAGTTACTCCCTCGCAGGGACCTATGGCTACACCTTC
cdr3_aa: CASSYSLAGTYGYTF
v_call: TRBV6-5
j_call: TRBJ1-2
clone_size: medium-sized
d_call: NA

cdr3_nt: TGTGCCAGCAGGCGTTCGGACAATTCTAACTATGGCTACACCTTC
cdr3_aa: CASRRSDNSNYGYTF
v_call: TRBV6-2/TRBV6-3
j_call: TRBJ1-2
clone_size: medium-sized
d_call: NA

cdr3_nt: TGTGCCAGCTCGCCGGGACAGGGGGCGGCTTTGGACCACACCTTC
cdr3_aa: CASSPGQGAALDHTF
v_call: TRBV18
j_call: TRBJ1-2
clone_size: many
d_call: TRBD1

cdr3_nt: TGTGCCAGCAGCGCGGGACGGCTCTATGGCTACACCTTC
cdr3_aa: CASSAGRLYGYTF
v_call: TRBV27
j_call: TRBJ1-2
clone_size: many
d_call: NA

cdr3_nt: TGTGCCAGCAGCTCCTCTCAATTTGGGACAGGGTTCGAGCAGTACTTC
cdr3_aa: CASSSSQFGTGFEQYF
v_call: TRBV7-9
j_call: TRBJ2-7
clone_size: NA
d_call: TRBD1

cdr3_nt: TGTGCCAGCTCACCACCGGGTGTCAGGGGGCCGGATACGCAGTATTTT
cdr3_aa: CASSPPGVRGPDTQYF
v_call: TRBV18
j_call: TRBJ2-3
clone_size: medium-sized
d_call: TRBD1

cdr3_nt: TGTGCCAGCAGCTTTGGCCCTACCTCCTACGAGCAGTACTTC
cdr3_aa: CASSFGPTSYEQYF
v_call: TRBV7-2
j_call: TRBJ2-7
clone_size: few
d_call: NA

cdr3_nt: TGTGCCATCAGTGGGGTGGGGGCGCCCTACGAGCAGTACTTC
cdr3_aa: CAISGVGAPYEQYF
v_call: TRBV10-3
j_call: TRBJ2-7
clone_size: few
d_call: NA

cdr3_nt: TGTGCCAGCAGTTACTACATCAATCAGCCCCAGCATTTT
cdr3_aa: CASSYYINQPQHF
v_call: TRBV6-5
j_call: TRBJ1-5
clone_size: NA
d_call: NA

cdr3_nt: TGTGCCAGCACCCGGGACAGGGGCTATGGCTACACCTTC
cdr3_aa: CASTRDRGYGYTF
v_call: TRBV6-6
j_call: TRBJ1-2
clone_size: medium-sized
d_call: TRBD1

cdr3_nt: TGTGCCATCAGGCCCCCTTCCGGAAACACCATATATTTT
cdr3_aa: CAIRPPSGNTIYF
v_call: TRBV10-3
j_call: TRBJ1-3
clone_size: medium-sized
d_call: NA

cdr3_nt: TGTGCCAGCAGCTTGGAAGGAACCTATGGCTACACCTTC
cdr3_aa: CASSLEGTYGYTF
v_call: TRBV5-5
j_call: TRBJ1-2
clone_size: NA
d_call: NA

cdr3_nt: TGTGCCAGTAAGGGACAGGCTCAGGGGGGCAATCAGCCCCAGCATTTT
cdr3_aa: CASKGQAQGGNQPQHF
v_call: TRBV19
j_call: TRBJ1-5
clone_size: medium-sized
d_call: TRBD1

cdr3_nt: TGTGCCAGTAGTATCCCGGGGTCCGCCGGGAATCAGCCCCAGCATTTT
cdr3_aa: CASSIPGSAGNQPQHF
v_call: TRBV19
j_call: TRBJ1-5
clone_size: NA
d_call: NA

cdr3_nt: TGTGCCAGCACCCTAGACTGGGGGGCCGATGGCTACACCTTC
cdr3_aa: CASTLDWGADGYTF
v_call: TRBV7-2
j_call: TRBJ1-2
clone_size: few
d_call: NA

cdr3_nt: TGTGCCAGCAGCAAAATGGGGAGAGGAGAAAAACTGTTTTTT
cdr3_aa: CASSKMGRGEKLFF
v_call: TRBV7-2
j_call: TRBJ1-4
clone_size: few
d_call: NA

cdr3_nt: TGTGCCAGCAGCTTAAGGGCGCAAGAGACCCAGTACTTC
cdr3_aa: CASSLRAQETQYF
v_call: TRBV7-2
j_call: TRBJ2-5
clone_size: few
d_call: NA

cdr3_nt: TGTGCCAGCCCCCTCGGAGCCAATCAGCCCCAGCATTTT
cdr3_aa: CASPLGANQPQHF
v_call: TRBV6-1
j_call: TRBJ1-5
clone_size: many
d_call: NA

cdr3_nt: TGTGCCATCAGACCGCCTGAGGGGACTGAAGCTTTCTTT
cdr3_aa: CAIRPPEGTEAFF
v_call: TRBV10-3
j_call: TRBJ1-1
clone_size: medium-sized
d_call: NA

cdr3_nt: TGCAGCGTTGGAAGGAGCGGCGGCACCGGGGAGCTGTTTTTT
cdr3_aa: CSVGRSGGTGELFF
v_call: TRBV29-1
j_call: TRBJ2-2
clone_size: many
d_call: NA

cdr3_nt: TGTGCCAGCAGGTCACAGGGGCCCAATCAGCCCCAGCATTTT
cdr3_aa: CASRSQGPNQPQHF
v_call: TRBV28
j_call: TRBJ1-5
clone_size: NA
d_call: TRBD1

cdr3_nt: TGTGCCAGCAGTTTAGCGCAGGGCAATCAGCCCCAGCATTTT
cdr3_aa: CASSLAQGNQPQHF
v_call: TRBV12-3/TRBV12-4
j_call: TRBJ1-5
clone_size: few
d_call: NA

cdr3_nt: TGTGCCAGCTCAACGGGACAGTCCAGCTCCTACGAGCAGTACTTC
cdr3_aa: CASSTGQSSSYEQYF
v_call: TRBV18
j_call: TRBJ2-7
clone_size: medium-sized
d_call: TRBD1

cdr3_nt: TGTGCCAGCAGCTCCGGGACTTTTGGCTACACCTTC
cdr3_aa: CASSSGTFGYTF
v_call: TRBV7-2
j_call: TRBJ1-2
clone_size: medium-sized
d_call: NA